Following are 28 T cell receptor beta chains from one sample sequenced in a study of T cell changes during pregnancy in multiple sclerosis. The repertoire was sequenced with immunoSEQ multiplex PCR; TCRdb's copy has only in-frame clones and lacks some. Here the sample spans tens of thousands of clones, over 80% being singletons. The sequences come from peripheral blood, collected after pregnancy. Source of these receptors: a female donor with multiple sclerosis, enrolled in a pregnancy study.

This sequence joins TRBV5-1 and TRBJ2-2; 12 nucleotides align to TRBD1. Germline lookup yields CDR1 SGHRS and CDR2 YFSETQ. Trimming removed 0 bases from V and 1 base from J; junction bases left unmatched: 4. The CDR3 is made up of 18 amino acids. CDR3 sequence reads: CASSLGGQGALNTGELFF. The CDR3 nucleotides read TGCGCCAGCAGCTTGGGGGGACAGGGGGCGCTGAACACCGGGGAGCTGTTTTTT.

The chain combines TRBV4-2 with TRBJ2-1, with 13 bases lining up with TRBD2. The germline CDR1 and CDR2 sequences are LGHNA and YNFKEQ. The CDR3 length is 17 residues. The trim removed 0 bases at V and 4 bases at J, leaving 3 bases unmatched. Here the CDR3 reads CASSQEGLAGDYNEQFF. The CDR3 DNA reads TGTGCCAGCAGCCAAGAAGGACTAGCGGGGGATTACAATGAGCAGTTCTTC.

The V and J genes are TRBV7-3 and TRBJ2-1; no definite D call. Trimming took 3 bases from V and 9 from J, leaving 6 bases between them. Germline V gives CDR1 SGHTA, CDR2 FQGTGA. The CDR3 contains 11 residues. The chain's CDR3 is CASSLSGEQFF. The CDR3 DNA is TGTGCCAGCAGCTTGTCCGGTGAGCAGTTCTTC.

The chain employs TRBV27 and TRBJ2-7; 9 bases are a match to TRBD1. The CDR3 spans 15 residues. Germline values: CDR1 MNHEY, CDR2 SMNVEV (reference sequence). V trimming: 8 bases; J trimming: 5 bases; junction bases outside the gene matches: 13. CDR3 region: CASSTTGTGSDEQYF. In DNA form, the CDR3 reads TGTGCCAGCTCGACCACCGGGACAGGGTCCGACGAGCAGTACTTC.

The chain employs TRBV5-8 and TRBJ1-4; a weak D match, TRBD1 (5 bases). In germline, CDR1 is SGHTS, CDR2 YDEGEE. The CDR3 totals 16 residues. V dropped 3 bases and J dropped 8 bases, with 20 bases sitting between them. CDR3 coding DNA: TGTGCCAGCAGCTCAACTCGGGACCTGGGAGGAGAAAAACTGTTTTTT. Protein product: CASSSTRDLGGEKLFF.

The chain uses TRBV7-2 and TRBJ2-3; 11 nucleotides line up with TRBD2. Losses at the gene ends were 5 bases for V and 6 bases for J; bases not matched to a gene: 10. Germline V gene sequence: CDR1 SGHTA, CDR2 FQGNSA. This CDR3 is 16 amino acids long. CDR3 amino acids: CASSVSLAGGRDTQYF. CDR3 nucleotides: TGTGCCAGCAGCGTATCATTAGCGGGGGGGCGCGATACGCAGTATTTT.

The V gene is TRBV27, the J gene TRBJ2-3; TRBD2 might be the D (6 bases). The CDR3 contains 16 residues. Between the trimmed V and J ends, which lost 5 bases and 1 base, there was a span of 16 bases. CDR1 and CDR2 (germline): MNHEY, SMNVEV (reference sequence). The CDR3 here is CASSDMVWGGTDTQYF. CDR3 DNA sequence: TGTGCCAGCAGTGACATGGTTTGGGGGGGCACAGATACGCAGTATTTT.

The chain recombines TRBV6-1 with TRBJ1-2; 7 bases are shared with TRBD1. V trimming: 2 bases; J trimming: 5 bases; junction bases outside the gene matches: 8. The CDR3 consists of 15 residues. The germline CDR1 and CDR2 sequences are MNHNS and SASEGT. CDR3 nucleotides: TGTGCCAGCAGTGAATTACCGGGACAGACTTATGGCTACACCTTC. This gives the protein CASSELPGQTYGYTF.

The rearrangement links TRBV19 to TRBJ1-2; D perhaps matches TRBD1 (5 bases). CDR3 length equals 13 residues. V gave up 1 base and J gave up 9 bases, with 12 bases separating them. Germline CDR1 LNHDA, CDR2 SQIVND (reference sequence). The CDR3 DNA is TGTGCCAGTAGTATAGTATTAACAGGAAGCTACACCTTC. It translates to CASSIVLTGSYTF.

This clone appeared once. Written as DNA, the CDR3 is TGTGCCAGCAGCCAACTACAGCGGGGGGCCTACGAGCAGTACTTC. Protein: CASSQLQRGAYEQYF. The chain has TRBV4-2 and TRBJ2-7; 9 bases fit TRBD2. This CDR3 is 15 amino acids long. Germline V gene data show CDR1 as LGHNA and CDR2 as YNFKEQ. Losses at the gene ends were 2 bases for V and 2 bases for J; bases not matched to a gene: 4.

CDR3 in amino acids: CATKNRRGAKNIQYF. CDR3 DNA sequence: TGTGCCACAAAGAACCGCAGAGGGGCCAAAAACATTCAGTACTTC. The V and J genes are TRBV7-8 and TRBJ2-4; the D gene is possibly TRBD2 (5 bases). From germline, CDR1 is SGHVS and CDR2 FQNEAQ. V lost 10 bases to trimming and J lost 1 base, with 17 bases between them. The CDR3 sequence is 15 residues long.

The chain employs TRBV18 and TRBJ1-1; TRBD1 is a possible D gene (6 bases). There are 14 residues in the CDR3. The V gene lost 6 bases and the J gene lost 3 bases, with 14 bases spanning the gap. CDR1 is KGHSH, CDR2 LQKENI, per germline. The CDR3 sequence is CASSSLGADTEAFF. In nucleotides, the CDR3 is TGTGCCAGCTCTTCATTGGGGGCGGACACTGAAGCTTTCTTT.

CDR3: CASTHRDRHYEQYF. CDR3 in DNA: TGTGCCAGCACCCATAGGGACAGACACTACGAGCAGTACTTC. The rearrangement joins TRBV11-2 to TRBJ2-7; 7 bases fit TRBD1. The CDR3 is made up of 14 amino acids. CDR1 and CDR2 (germline): SGHAT, FQNNGV. V trimming: 7 bases; J trimming: 3 bases; junction bases outside the gene matches: 9.

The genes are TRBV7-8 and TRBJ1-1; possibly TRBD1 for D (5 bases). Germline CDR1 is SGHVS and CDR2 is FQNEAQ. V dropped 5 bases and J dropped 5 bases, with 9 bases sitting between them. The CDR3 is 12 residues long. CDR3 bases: TGTGCCAGCAGCGCTGACAGAACTGAAGCTTTCTTT. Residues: CASSADRTEAFF. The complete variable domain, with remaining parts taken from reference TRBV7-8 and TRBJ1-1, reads GAGVSQSPRYKVAKRGQDVALRCDPISGHVSLFWYQQALGQGPEFLTYFQNEAQLDKSGLPSDRFFAERPEGSVSTLKIQRTQQEDSAVYLCASSADRTEAFFGQGTRLTVV.

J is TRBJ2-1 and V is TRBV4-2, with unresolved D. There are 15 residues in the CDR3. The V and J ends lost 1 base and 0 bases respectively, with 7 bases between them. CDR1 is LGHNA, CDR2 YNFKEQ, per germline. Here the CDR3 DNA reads TGTGCCAGCAGCCAAGGAAAGAGCTCCTACAATGAGCAGTTCTTC. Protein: CASSQGKSSYNEQFF.

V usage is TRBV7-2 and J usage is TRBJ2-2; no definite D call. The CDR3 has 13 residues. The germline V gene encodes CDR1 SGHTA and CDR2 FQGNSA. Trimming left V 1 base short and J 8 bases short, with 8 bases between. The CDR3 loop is CASSLVGAGELFF. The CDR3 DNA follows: TGTGCCAGCAGCTTAGTAGGAGCAGGGGAGCTGTTTTTT.

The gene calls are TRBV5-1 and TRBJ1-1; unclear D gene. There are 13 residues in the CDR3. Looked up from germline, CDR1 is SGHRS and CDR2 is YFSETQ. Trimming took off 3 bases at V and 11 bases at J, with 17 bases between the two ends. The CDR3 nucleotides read TGCGCCAGCAGCTCGGTGCCGGCATCGGAGGCTTTCTTT. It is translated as CASSSVPASEAFF. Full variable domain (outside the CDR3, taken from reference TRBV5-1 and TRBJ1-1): KAGVTQTPRYLIKTRGQQVTLSCSPISGHRSVSWYQQTPGQGLQFLFEYFSETQRNKGNFPGRFSGRQFSNSRSEMNVSTLELGDSALYLCASSSVPASEAFFGQGTRLTVV.

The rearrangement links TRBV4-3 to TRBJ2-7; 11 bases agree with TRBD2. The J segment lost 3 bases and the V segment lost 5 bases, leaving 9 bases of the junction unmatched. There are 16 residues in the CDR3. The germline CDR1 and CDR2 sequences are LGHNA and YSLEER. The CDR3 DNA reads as TGCGCCAGCAGCTACGAATTGACTAGCGGGGTCTACGAGCAGTACTTC. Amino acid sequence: CASSYELTSGVYEQYF.

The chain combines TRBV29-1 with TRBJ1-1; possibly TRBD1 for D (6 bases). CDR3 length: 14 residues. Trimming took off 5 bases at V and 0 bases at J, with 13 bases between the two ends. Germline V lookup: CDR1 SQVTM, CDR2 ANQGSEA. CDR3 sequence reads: CSVTPGAVNTEAFF. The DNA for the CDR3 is TGCAGCGTTACCCCAGGGGCGGTGAACACTGAAGCTTTCTTT.

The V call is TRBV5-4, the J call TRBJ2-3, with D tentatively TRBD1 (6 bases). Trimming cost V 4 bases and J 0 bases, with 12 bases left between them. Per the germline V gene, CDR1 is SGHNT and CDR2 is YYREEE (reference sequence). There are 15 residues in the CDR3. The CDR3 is CASSLGAGSTDTQYF. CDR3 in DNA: TGTGCCAGCAGCCTGGGGGCTGGTAGCACAGATACGCAGTATTTT.

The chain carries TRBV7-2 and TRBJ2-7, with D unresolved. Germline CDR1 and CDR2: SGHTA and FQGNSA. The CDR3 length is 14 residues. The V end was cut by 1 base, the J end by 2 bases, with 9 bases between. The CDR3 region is CASSLGLPAYEQYF. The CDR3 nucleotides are TGTGCCAGCAGCTTAGGTCTGCCAGCCTACGAGCAGTACTTC.

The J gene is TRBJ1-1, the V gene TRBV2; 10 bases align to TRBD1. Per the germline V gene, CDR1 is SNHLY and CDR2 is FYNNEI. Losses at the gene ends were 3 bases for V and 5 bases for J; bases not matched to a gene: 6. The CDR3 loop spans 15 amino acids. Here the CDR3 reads CASSETGGAVTEAFF. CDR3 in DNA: TGTGCCAGCAGTGAGACAGGGGGCGCGGTGACTGAAGCTTTCTTT.

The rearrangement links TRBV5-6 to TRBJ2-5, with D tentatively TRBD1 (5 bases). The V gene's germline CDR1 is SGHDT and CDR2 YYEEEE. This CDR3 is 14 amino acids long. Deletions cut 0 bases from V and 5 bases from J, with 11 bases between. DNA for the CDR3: TGTGCCAGCAGCTTGGAGGGGCTCAGTGAGACCCAGTACTTC. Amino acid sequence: CASSLEGLSETQYF. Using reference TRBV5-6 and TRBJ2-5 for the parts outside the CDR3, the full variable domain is DAGVTQSPTHLIKTRGQQVTLRCSPKSGHDTVSWYQQALGQGPQFIFQYYEEEERQRGNFPDRFSGHQFPNYSSELNVNALLLGDSALYLCASSLEGLSETQYFGPGTRLLVL.

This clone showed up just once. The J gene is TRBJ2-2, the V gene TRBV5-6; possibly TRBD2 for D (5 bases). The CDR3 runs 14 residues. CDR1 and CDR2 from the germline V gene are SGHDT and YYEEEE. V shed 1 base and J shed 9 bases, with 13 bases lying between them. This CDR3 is CASSLIGERRELFF. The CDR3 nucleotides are TGTGCCAGCAGCTTGATCGGGGAAAGACGGGAGCTGTTTTTT.

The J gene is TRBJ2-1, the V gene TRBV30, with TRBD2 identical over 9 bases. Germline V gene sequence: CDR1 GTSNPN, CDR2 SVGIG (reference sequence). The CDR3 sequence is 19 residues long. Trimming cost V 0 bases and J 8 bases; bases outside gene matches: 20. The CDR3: CAWSVFPETWREGRDEQFF. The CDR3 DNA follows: TGTGCCTGGAGTGTATTCCCCGAGACTTGGCGGGAGGGCCGGGATGAGCAGTTCTTC.

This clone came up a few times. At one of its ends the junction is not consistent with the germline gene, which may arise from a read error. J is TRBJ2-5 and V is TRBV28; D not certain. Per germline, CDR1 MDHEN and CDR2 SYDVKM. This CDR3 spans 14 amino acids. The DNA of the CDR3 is TGTGCCACCAGTCGGCACGGAGATCAAGAGACCCAGTACTTC. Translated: CATSRHGDQETQYF.

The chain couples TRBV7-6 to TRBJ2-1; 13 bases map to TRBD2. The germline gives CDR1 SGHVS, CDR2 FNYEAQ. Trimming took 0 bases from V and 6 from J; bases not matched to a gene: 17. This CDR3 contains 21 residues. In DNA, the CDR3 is TGTGCCAGCAGCTTAGCTCGGCTCCCTCGGACTAGCGGGAGTAAGATCAATGAGCAGTTCTTC. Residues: CASSLARLPRTSGSKINEQFF.

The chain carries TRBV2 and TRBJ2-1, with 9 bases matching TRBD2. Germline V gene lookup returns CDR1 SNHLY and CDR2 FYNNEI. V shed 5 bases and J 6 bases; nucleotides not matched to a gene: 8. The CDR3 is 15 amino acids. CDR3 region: CASSTAGGPGNEQFF. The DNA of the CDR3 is TGTGCCAGCAGTACAGCGGGGGGTCCTGGCAATGAGCAGTTCTTC.